This T cell receptor beta chain was retrieved from a study of cytomegalovirus exposure and HLA in healthy donors (dated by TCRdb to the late 2010s). As for the study more broadly: In an earlier analysis of around 540 of the donors, 250 to 350 Gb of sequence data and 95 million to 130 million unique TCR beta sequences from about 190 million T cells were reported. An early release that covered 640 HLA-typed donors contained approximately 300 gigabases of sequencing data and around 80 million unique TCR sequences. Of the 300 to 500 genotyped donors, less than 85% were placed in the genetic ancestry cluster associated with self-reported Caucasian donors. The study aimed to test whether cataloging public T cell receptors could reveal signatures of past pathogen exposure. The study profiled the T cell repertoires of hundreds of subjects by immunosequencing and related them to cytomegalovirus serostatus. In addition to the first cohort of 500 to 850 subjects, a separate validation cohort of under 150 different subjects was used. To predict cytomegalovirus infection status, the study brought together high-throughput TCR immunosequencing, statistical association of individual TCRs with disease status, and machine learning. To study patterns of TCR occurrence, a later analysis re-analyzed previously published TCR beta repertoires from around 700 donors and added high-resolution HLA genotyping. Rather than drawing on any new phenotypic data, the later analysis identified candidate immune exposures from TCR beta sequences and the way those sequences occurred across donors. To decide whether each TCR beta V gene segment behaved as functional or pseudogenic, an earlier analysis of over 500 of the donors relied on high-throughput TCR beta sequencing. Alongside the repertoire data, information on donor age, sex, ethnicity and CMV serostatus was compiled. A later genetic analysis took genome-wide SNP genotypes for about 60% of the roughly 670 donors and used that subset as a discovery cohort. Every repertoire in the discovery cohort had been generated on one and the same sequencing platform. HLA typing covered class I and class II loci at four-digit resolution. Typing coverage differed by locus: A, B, C, DRB1 and DQB1 were typed in roughly 620-630 donors, DQA1 in 522, DPA1 in approximately 600, and DPB1 in just under 480. About 5 DR-DQ haplotypes were handled as single units for association and clustering, since linkage in the cohort was strong. On average, about 200,000 unique TCR beta nucleotide sequences were sequenced per donor among a few hundred genotyped donors of the cohort, with 15% to 20% of those sequences being non-productive.

Reading the germline V gene gives CDR1 SGHVS and CDR2 FQNEAQ. The CDR3, cysteine through phenylalanine, is 13 amino acids long. Just CDR3 DNA is preserved here, 39 bases in frame from base 1. The V and J ends are trimmed by 8 bases and 4 bases, leaving 11 bases between them. Library preparation employed the immunoSEQ multiplex PCR assay. For the multiplex PCR, a mixture combining 60 forward primers for TCR Vbeta segments and 13 reverse primers for TCR Jbeta segments was used. A multiplex PCR assay on genomic DNA amplified the CDR3 region of rearranged TCR beta genes. On the Illumina HiSeq System, the amplified TCR beta libraries were sequenced as 87-base-pair reads. In the original analysis: Across the roughly 700 repertoires, a later analysis counted 75 million to 90 million unique TCR beta chains, some 11 million of which were shared by at least two donors. Raw reads were error-corrected and collapsed into unique sequences by a nearest-neighbor algorithm in which closely related sequences were merged to remove PCR and sequencing errors. To assign V, D and J gene segments, CDR3 sequences were aligned to IMGT reference sequences. For a sequence to be retained, a match of at least six nucleotides to both a V gene segment and a J gene segment was required. Rearrangements were classified as productive when the CDR3 lacked stop codons and remained in frame with V and J, and all other rearrangements were classified as non-productive. Following IMGT convention, CDR3 was defined as the stretch from the second conserved V-encoded cysteine to the conserved J-encoded phenylalanine. In an earlier analysis of 500 to 650 of the donors, sequences lacking an unambiguous match to a single V gene segment were excluded. An earlier analysis of a few hundred of the donors called V segments functional above 56.7% productive rearrangements and segregating when the between-donor standard deviation exceeded 5%. To diagnose cytomegalovirus status from the catalog of TCR beta chain sequences, a statistical classification framework was built. A later analysis assigned V and J genes by comparing TCR nucleotide sequences with IMGT/GENE-DB human TR gene sequences. The TCRdist pipeline was used in a later analysis to assign CDR3 sequences and most-parsimonious VDJ recombination scenarios. In a later analysis, each TCR beta chain was defined by its CDR3 amino acid sequence together with its V-gene family, and reads lacking a unique V-gene family were excluded. A later analysis removed roughly 590 highly shared, low-generation-probability nucleotide sequences to deal with suspected cross-contamination and a sequencing artifact. For each public chain, a later analysis derived a clonal expansion index from normalized ranks of inferred template counts within each repertoire. In a later analysis, generation probabilities were computed using a VDJ recombination model fitted to out-of-frame rearrangements, and the results were checked against IGoR. Hypergeometric tests were used in a later analysis to score TCR-TCR, TCR-HLA and TCR-CMV co-occurrence, with a repertoire-size bias correction applied to the TCR pairs. In a later analysis, false discovery rates were estimated by permuting HLA or CMV assignments 20 times. In a later analysis, co-occurring TCRs were grouped using DBSCAN, and TCRdist sequence similarity was added for clustering within HLA-allele-positive subsets. Co-occurrence clustering excluded repertoires with fewer than 30,000 or more than 120,000 public chains, plus five with anomalous nucleotide sharing. TCRdb re-hosts the immuneACCESS table, in-frame sequences only. Its copies lack some clones; in the studies checked, an unresolved V gene accounts for under half of them, and the cause for the rest is not known. That table is the source of V, J and clone size, and D and trimming were worked out from the DNA. The sample's records list some 120,000 clones. The ten largest clones take up roughly 2% of the sample.

The cohort consisted of approximately 690 healthy bone marrow donors. At the time of sampling, all cohort members were nominally healthy, though unrecorded immune exposures were likely present. The donor tested CMV seronegative, placing the donor among the approximately 360 seronegative members of the cohort. A peripheral blood sample was provided by each donor, and peripheral blood mononuclear cells were used for TCR beta sequencing. The Qiagen DNeasy Blood Extraction Kit was used to extract genomic DNA from the blood cell samples. As for this clone: Its antigen has not been determined.

The full study reports these points: The study listed 164 TCR beta chains as associated with cytomegalovirus. Correlated functional status among segregating V segments might reflect linkage disequilibrium, but an unknown experimental factor could not be ruled out. In this cohort, only TCR beta chains were sequenced, and detectable features were limited by the absence of alpha or paired-chain data. Three of the identified cytomegalovirus-associated TCR beta chains were confirmed in vitro to be specific for cytomegalovirus antigens. Roughly uniform sequencing depth across donors was assumed in presence/absence analyses, although this assumption may not hold. A further reported finding was that TCR beta sequences accurately predicted the HLA-A and HLA-B alleles for most subjects in the first cohort. Compared with the roughly 600-donor mean, donors in an Asian-associated ancestry cluster had fewer N-insertions in productive TCRs, according to a later genetic analysis. According to a later analysis, TCR association rates differed among HLA loci, with DRB1 alleles showing the most associated TCRs and HLA-C alleles showing the fewest. According to the authors, the approach could potentially be generalized to other disease states and immunological phenotypes. Cytomegalovirus status was reported to be diagnosed by the classifier with high specificity and sensitivity in both the original and validation cohorts. Immune exposure information for the cohort was limited to CMV serostatus. V-gene and J-gene trimming of TCR beta chains was associated with a missense DCLRE1C variant in a later genetic analysis, and the association was replicated in an independent cohort. A later analysis associated 15,000 to 20,000 TCR beta sequences with specific HLA alleles at a false discovery rate of 0.05. A cluster of highly shared sequence variants was judged likely to be a technical artifact of the sequencing pipeline. In a later analysis, several top co-occurrence clusters were reported to appear linked to parvovirus B19, influenza, CMV and Epstein-Barr virus. Because HLA typing was missing for some donors at each locus, association tests included only the typed subset. The 87-base-pair reads could not distinguish some IMGT-functional V segments, including TRBV6-2 and TRBV6-3, so those segments were excluded. A later analysis found that most CMV-associated TCR beta chains appeared HLA-restricted, with HLA associations seemingly driven largely by CMV exposure. Across donors, most TCR sequences were observed very rarely, whereas some public TCRs were present in many individuals. Compared with equally common non-associated chains, HLA-associated TCR beta chains in a later analysis were more clonally expanded and had lower generation probabilities. Broadly in line with IMGT annotations, most TCR beta V segments showed up in productive rearrangements about 87% or about 30% of the time in an earlier analysis of several hundred of the donors. Approximately 18 rarely observed V segments, including chromosome 9 orphons, were excluded from the earlier analysis of about 610 of the donors because counts were too low. When HLA alleles, especially DR and DQ, strongly co-occurred, TCR associations were difficult to assign to individual alleles.

The sequence was obtained from a woman aged 60-75 years in good health and CMV-seronegative. The sequence joins TRBV7-8 to TRBJ2-2; no D segment can be confidently identified. Sample: PBMCs. The nucleotide sequence is given as TGTGCCAGCTCCCCTCGTGTCACCGGGGAGCTGTTTTTT. Its protein product is CASSPRVTGELFF.